These T cell receptor beta chains were read from a single sample in a study of blood T cell repertoires in COVID-19. Data came from immunoSEQ multiplex PCR; TCRdb stores just in-frame clones and leaves some out. The sample lists approximately 400,000 clones, around 89% occurring once. The material sequenced was PBMCs or T cells enriched from blood (not recorded which). The receptors were gathered from a woman younger than 30 who had recovered from COVID-19. The conserved cysteine and the conserved F or W are not part of the CDR3 here. Size is stated for part of the rows, as once, few or many counts, or as a class when the clone is expanded.

CDR3aa	abundance	v_gene	j_gene
ASSEKPGQGQPQH	NA	TRBV6-1	TRBJ1-5
ASSVSSGGAEDTQY	medium-sized	TRBV7-2	TRBJ2-3
ASSSEGFNEQF	NA	TRBV11-3	TRBJ2-1
ATKRGMTDTQY	NA	TRBV5-4	TRBJ2-3
ASSQDRSNKLF	NA	TRBV4-3	TRBJ1-4
ASSQVRLAGGASTDTQY	NA	TRBV4-2	TRBJ2-3
ASSLAGDNYGYT	NA	TRBV18	TRBJ1-2
ASSPRTSGGAQETQY	NA	TRBV18	TRBJ2-5
ASSSGQGVGKLF	NA	TRBV7-9	TRBJ1-4
ASSLRRRGADNQPQH	NA	TRBV28	TRBJ1-5
ASSDLGGQDTYEQY	NA	TRBV10-1	TRBJ2-7
ASSLSSSRLAGDTDTQY	NA	TRBV9	TRBJ2-3
ASITRQGGFEKLF	NA	TRBV19	TRBJ1-4
ASSAPGQGSTEAF	NA	TRBV28	TRBJ1-1
ASSFVGGADTEAF	NA	TRBV5-1	TRBJ1-1
ASSRGLSNTGELF	NA	TRBV2	TRBJ2-2
ASSLPGGTEAF	NA	TRBV7-9	TRBJ1-1
ASKGHDYGYT	NA	TRBV6-5	TRBJ1-2
ASSPRTGRLEEKLF	NA	TRBV6-2/TRBV6-3	TRBJ1-4
ASRTSVAGSTYNEQF	NA	TRBV27	TRBJ2-1
ASSPNRDYEQY	NA	TRBV18	TRBJ2-7
ASSSNTGVGYGYT	once	TRBV5-1	TRBJ1-2
ASSLEPIRGDTQY	NA	TRBV7-2	TRBJ2-3
ASSIETSVTYGYT	NA	TRBV19	TRBJ1-2
AWSLTGGADGYT	NA	TRBV30	TRBJ1-2
ASSLQGGVGQPQH	NA	TRBV5-4	TRBJ1-5